Listed below are T cell receptor beta chains from one sample, sequenced in a study of blood T cell repertoires in COVID-19. The repertoire was sequenced with immunoSEQ multiplex PCR; TCRdb's copy has only in-frame clones and lacks some. This table holds approximately 190,000 clones, around 80% found once. The sequenced material came from peripheral blood. These TCRs come from a man aged 25-45 years with active or convalescent COVID-19. CDR3s include the opening cysteine and the closing phenylalanine or tryptophan. D genes are given only for firm matches. Where a row states a size, it is once, few, many or the class of an expanded clone; other rows omit it.

TRBV11-1	TRBD1	14	TRBJ2-3	once	TGTGCCAGCAGCATCAGGGGGCGGTCAGATACGCAGTATTTT	CASSIRGRSDTQYF
TRBV5-1	TRBD1	15	TRBJ2-3	.	TGCGCCAGCAGCTTTCGGACAGGGCGAACAGATACGCAGTATTTT	CASSFRTGRTDTQYF
TRBV2	TRBD1	14	TRBJ1-1	.	TGTGCCAGCAGTGAAAGACAGGGTCTTGCTGAAGCTTTCTTT	CASSERQGLAEAFF
TRBV12-3/TRBV12-4	.	13	TRBJ1-2	few	TGTGCCAGCAGTTTAGACAGCTCCTATGGCTACACCTTC	CASSLDSSYGYTF
TRBV28	TRBD1	16	TRBJ1-2	.	TGTGCCAGCAGTTTATCCCCCGCAGGGGGGCCTTATGGCTACACCTTC	CASSLSPAGGPYGYTF
TRBV19	TRBD1	15	TRBJ1-1	.	TGTGCCAGTAGTCTCGGACAGGGATTGAACACTGAAGCTTTCTTT	CASSLGQGLNTEAFF
TRBV5-8	TRBD1	16	TRBJ2-1	.	TGTGCCAGCAGCTTAGGACAGGGGAGGAGTAGAAATGAGCAGTTCTTC	CASSLGQGRSRNEQFF
TRBV4-1	.	16	TRBJ2-1	.	TGCGCCAGCAGCCATGAACCGGGACTCCGAATTAATGAGCAGTTCTTC	CASSHEPGLRINEQFF
TRBV5-1	TRBD1	16	TRBJ2-1	.	TGCGCCAGCAGCTGGTCTAGGGGACAGGGGGATGATGAGCAGTTCTTC	CASSWSRGQGDDEQFF
TRBV5-1	TRBD2	13	TRBJ2-7	.	TGCGCCAGCAGCGTTTCTAGCGGCTACGAGCAGTACTTC	CASSVSSGYEQYF
TRBV3-1/TRBV3-2	.	17	TRBJ1-2	once	TGTGCCAGCAGCCAAGAAGGAGGTTACCCCCCTAACTATGGCTACACCTTC	CASSQEGGYPPNYGYTF
TRBV7-9	.	15	TRBJ2-3	.	TGTGCCAGCAGCTTAAGTAACTACCGCACAGATACGCAGTATTTT	CASSLSNYRTDTQYF
TRBV27	TRBD2	16	TRBJ2-7	.	TGTGCCAGCAGCCCGATTAGCGGGAGGGCCCCCTACGAGCAGTACTTC	CASSPISGRAPYEQYF
TRBV7-8	TRBD2	19	TRBJ2-3	.	TGTGCCAGCAGCTTAGAAGTCGGAGTAGCGGGGATATTCACAGATACGCAGTATTTT	CASSLEVGVAGIFTDTQYF
TRBV28	.	17	TRBJ1-5	.	TGTGCCAGCAGTTTATGGGGGGCGGTTGCTATAAGTAGGCCCCAGCATTTT	CASSLWGAVAISRPQHF
TRBV18	.	13	TRBJ1-1	.	TGTGCCAGCTCACTTACCGGGTCCCCCGAAGCTTTCTTT	CASSLTGSPEAFF
TRBV18	.	12	TRBJ2-3	.	TGTGCCAGCTCACCTACAGGGGATACGCAGTATTTT	CASSPTGDTQYF
TRBV5-4	TRBD1	15	TRBJ1-2	once	TGTGCCAGCAGACAGGACAGGGCGAATAGCTATGGCTACACCTTC	CASRQDRANSYGYTF
TRBV6-5	.	15	TRBJ1-5	.	TGTGCCAGCAGTTACTCTCGGGGAAGCGATCAGCCCCAGCATTTT	CASSYSRGSDQPQHF
TRBV28	TRBD1	14	TRBJ1-5	.	TGTGCCAGCAGTTCGGGACAGGGTAATCAGCCCCAGCATTTT	CASSSGQGNQPQHF
TRBV25-1	.	13	TRBJ1-1	.	TGTGCCAGCAGTGAAGCAGGATACACTGAAGCTTTCTTT	CASSEAGYTEAFF
TRBV19	.	15	TRBJ2-2	.	TGTGCCAGTAGTATCGGGCAGGCGGGCACCGGGGAGCTGTTTTTT	CASSIGQAGTGELFF
TRBV18	.	14	TRBJ2-2	.	TGTGCCAGCTCACGGGACACTAACACCGGGGAGCTGTTTTTT	CASSRDTNTGELFF
TRBV29-1	TRBD2	16	TRBJ2-1	.	TGCAGCGTTGAAAAGGTAGCGGGGGAATACTACAATGAGCAGTTCTTC	CSVEKVAGEYYNEQFF
TRBV4-3	.	17	TRBJ2-2	once	TGCGCCAGCAGCCAAGATTGGAGTAGCGGGAACACCGGGGAGCTGTTTTTT	CASSQDWSSGNTGELFF
TRBV5-4	.	15	TRBJ2-2	.	TGTGCCAGCAGCTTGGAACAGACCAACACCGGGGAGCTGTTTTTT	CASSLEQTNTGELFF
TRBV30	.	13	TRBJ1-5	.	TGTGCCTGGAGTGAAGCTCAAAGTCAGCCCCAGCATTTT	CAWSEAQSQPQHF
TRBV21-1	.	17	TRBJ2-1	.	TGTGCCAGCAGCGCTAACTTGAGACAGGGATACTGGAATGAGCAGTTCTTC	CASSANLRQGYWNEQFF
TRBV29-1	.	15	TRBJ2-1	.	TGCAGCGTTGAAAAACGCCTAGCCACCGACAATGAGCAGTTCTTC	CSVEKRLATDNEQFF
TRBV5-6	TRBD2	15	TRBJ2-3	.	TGTGCCAGCAGCTTAGCGGCGGGAGCGACAGATACGCAGTATTTT	CASSLAAGATDTQYF